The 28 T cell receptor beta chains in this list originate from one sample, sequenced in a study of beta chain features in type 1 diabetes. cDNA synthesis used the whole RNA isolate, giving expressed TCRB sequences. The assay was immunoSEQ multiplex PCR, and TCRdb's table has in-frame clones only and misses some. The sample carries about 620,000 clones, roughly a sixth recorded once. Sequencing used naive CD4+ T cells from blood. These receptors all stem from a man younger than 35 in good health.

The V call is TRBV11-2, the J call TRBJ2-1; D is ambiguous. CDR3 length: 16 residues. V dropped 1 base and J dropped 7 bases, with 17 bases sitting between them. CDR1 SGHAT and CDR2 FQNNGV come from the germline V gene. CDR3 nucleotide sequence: TGTGCCAGCAGCTTAGTGGGCGGTACCCGAAAAAATGAGCAGTTCTTC. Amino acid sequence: CASSLVGGTRKNEQFF.

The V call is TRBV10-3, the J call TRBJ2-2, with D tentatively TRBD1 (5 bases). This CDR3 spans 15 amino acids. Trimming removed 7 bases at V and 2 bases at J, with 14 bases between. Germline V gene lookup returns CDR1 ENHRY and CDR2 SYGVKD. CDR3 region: CAITTGPINTGELFF. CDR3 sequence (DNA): TGTGCCATCACTACAGGACCGATAAACACCGGGGAGCTGTTTTTT.

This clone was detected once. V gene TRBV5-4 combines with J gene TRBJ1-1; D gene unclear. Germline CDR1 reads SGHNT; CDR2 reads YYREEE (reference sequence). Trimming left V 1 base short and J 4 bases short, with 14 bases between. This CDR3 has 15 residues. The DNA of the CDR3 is TGTGCCAGCAGCTTGTACTCGGGCACGGGCACTGAAGCTTTCTTT. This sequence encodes CASSLYSGTGTEAFF.

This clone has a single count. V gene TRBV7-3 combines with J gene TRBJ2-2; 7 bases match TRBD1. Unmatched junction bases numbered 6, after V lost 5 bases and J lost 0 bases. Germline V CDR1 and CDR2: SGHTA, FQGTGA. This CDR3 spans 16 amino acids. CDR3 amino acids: CASSKRGQANTGELFF. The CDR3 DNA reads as TGTGCCAGCAGCAAAAGGGGGCAGGCGAACACCGGGGAGCTGTTTTTT.

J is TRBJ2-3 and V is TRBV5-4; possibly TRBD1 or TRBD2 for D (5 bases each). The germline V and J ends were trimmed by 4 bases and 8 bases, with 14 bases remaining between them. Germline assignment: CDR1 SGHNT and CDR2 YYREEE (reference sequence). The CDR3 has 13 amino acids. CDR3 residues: CASSGDGPGTQYF. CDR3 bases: TGTGCCAGCAGCGGGGACGGTCCAGGTACGCAGTATTTT.

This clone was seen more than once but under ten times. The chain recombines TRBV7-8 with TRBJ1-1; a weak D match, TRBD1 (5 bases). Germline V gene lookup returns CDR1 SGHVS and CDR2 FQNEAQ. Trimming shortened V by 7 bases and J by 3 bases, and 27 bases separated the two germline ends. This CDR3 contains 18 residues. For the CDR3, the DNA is TGTGCCAGCATCCAAGCCGGCAGGGATCGATGGTATCACACTGAAGCTTTCTTT. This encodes CASIQAGRDRWYHTEAFF.

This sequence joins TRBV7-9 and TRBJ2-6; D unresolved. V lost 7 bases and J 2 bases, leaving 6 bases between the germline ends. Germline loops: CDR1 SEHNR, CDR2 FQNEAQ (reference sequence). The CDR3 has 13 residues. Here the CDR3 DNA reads TGTGCCAGCAACGAGGCTGGGGCCAACGTCCTGACTTTC. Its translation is CASNEAGANVLTF.

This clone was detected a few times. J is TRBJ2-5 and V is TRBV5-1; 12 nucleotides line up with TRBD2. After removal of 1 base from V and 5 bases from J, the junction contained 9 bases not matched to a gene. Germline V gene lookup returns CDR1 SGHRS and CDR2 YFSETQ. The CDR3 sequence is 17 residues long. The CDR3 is CASSLSASGGARETQYF. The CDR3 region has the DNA TGCGCCAGCAGCTTGTCCGCTAGCGGGGGGGCCCGGGAGACCCAGTACTTC.

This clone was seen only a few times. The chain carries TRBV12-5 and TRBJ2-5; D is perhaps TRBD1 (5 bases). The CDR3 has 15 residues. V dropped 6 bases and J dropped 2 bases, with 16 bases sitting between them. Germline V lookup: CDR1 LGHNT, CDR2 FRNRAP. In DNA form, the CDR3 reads TGTGCTAGTGGGAAAGGACAAACGACTCAAGAGACCCAGTACTTC. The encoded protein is CASGKGQTTQETQYF.

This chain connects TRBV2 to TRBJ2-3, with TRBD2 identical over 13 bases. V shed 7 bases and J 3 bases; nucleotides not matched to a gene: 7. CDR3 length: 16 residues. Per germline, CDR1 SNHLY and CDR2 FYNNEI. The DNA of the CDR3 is TGTGCCAGCATAAACGGGACTAGCGGGGCAACAGATACGCAGTATTTT. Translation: CASINGTSGATDTQYF.

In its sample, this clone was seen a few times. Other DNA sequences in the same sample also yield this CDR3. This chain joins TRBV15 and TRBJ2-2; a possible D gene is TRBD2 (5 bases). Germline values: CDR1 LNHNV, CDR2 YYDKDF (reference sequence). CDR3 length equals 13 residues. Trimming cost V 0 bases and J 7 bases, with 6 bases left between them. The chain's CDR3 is CATSRDRGGELFF. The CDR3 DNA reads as TGTGCCACCAGCAGAGATCGGGGCGGGGAGCTGTTTTTT.

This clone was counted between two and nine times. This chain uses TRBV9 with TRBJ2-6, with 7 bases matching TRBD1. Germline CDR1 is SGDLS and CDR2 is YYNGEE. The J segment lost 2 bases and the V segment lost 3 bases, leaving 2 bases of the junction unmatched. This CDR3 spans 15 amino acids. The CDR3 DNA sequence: TGTGCCAGCAGCGCGGGACAGACTGGGGCCAACGTCCTGACTTTC. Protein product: CASSAGQTGANVLTF.

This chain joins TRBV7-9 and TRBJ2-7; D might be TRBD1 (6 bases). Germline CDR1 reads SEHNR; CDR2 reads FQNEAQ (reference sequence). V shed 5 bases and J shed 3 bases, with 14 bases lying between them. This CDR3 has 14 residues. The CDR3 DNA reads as TGTGCCAGCAGCCCGACAGGTCGTTACTACGAGCAGTACTTC. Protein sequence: CASSPTGRYYEQYF.

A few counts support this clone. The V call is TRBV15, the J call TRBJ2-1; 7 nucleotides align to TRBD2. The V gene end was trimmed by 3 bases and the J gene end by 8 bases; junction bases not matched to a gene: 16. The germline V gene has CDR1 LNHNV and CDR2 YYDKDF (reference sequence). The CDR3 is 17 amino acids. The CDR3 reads CATSSLDGFGGTDEQFF. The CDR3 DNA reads TGTGCCACCAGCAGCCTGGACGGGTTCGGGGGGACCGATGAGCAGTTCTTC.

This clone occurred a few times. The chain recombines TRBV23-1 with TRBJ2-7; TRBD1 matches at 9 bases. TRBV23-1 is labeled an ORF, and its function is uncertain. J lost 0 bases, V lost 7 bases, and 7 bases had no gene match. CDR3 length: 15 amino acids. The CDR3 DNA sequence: TGCGCCAGCACCAGAGGACAGGGGAGCTCCTACGAGCAGTACTTC. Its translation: CASTRGQGSSYEQYF.

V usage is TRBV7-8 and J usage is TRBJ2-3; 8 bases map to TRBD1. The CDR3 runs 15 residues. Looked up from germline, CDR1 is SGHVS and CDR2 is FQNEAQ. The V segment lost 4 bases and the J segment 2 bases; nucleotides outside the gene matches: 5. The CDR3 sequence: CASSSTGANTDTQYF. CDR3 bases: TGTGCCAGCAGCTCGACAGGGGCCAACACAGATACGCAGTATTTT.

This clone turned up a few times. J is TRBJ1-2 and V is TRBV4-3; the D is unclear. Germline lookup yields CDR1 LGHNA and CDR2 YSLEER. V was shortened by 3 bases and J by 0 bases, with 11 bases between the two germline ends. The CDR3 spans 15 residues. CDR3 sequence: CASSHASLANYGYTF. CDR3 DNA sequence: TGCGCCAGCAGCCATGCTTCCCTGGCTAACTATGGCTACACCTTC.

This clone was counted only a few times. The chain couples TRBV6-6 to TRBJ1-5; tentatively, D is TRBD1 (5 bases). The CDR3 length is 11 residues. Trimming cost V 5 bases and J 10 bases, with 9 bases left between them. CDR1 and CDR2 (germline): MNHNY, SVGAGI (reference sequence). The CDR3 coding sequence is TGTGCCAGCAGTAGTGACAGACCCCAGCATTTT. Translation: CASSSDRPQHF.

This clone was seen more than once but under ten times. DNA of the CDR3: TGCGCCAGCAGCTTGGTCGGCCCACAGTACTTC. Translation: CASSLVGPQYF. The V and J genes are TRBV5-1 and TRBJ2-7; D is ambiguous. V was shortened by 0 bases and J by 10 bases, with 8 bases between the two germline ends. The CDR3 loop spans 11 amino acids. The V gene's germline CDR1 is SGHRS and CDR2 YFSETQ.

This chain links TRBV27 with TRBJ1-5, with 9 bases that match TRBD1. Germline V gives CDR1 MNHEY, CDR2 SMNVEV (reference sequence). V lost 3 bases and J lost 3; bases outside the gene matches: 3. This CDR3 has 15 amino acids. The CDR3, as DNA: TGTGCCAGCAGTTTCGACAGGGGGAACAATCAGCCCCAGCATTTT. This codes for CASSFDRGNNQPQHF.

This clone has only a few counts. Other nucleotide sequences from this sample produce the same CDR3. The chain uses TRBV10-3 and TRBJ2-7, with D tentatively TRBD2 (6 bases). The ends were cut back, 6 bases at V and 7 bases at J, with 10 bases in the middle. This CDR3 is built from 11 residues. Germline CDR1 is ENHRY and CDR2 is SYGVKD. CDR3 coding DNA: TGTGCCATCAGCGGGACTTGGGAGCAGTACTTC. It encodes CAISGTWEQYF.

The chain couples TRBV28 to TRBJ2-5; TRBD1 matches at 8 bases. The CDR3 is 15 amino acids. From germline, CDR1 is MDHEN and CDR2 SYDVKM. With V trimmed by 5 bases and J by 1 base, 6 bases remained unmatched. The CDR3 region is CASSHGGQGQETQYF. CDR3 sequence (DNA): TGTGCCAGCAGTCACGGCGGACAGGGCCAAGAGACCCAGTACTTC.

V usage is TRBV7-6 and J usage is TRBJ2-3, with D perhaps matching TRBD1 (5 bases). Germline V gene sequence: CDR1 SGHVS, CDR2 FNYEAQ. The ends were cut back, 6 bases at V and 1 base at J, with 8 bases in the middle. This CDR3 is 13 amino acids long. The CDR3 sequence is CASRQGGTDTQYF. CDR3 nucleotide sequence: TGTGCCAGCAGGCAAGGGGGCACAGATACGCAGTATTTT.

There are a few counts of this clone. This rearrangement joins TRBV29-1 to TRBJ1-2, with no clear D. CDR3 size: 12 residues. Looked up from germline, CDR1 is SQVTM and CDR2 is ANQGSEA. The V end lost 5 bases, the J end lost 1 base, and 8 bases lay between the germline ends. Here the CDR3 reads CSVLGDNYGYTF. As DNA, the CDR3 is TGCAGCGTTCTAGGTGATAACTATGGCTACACCTTC.

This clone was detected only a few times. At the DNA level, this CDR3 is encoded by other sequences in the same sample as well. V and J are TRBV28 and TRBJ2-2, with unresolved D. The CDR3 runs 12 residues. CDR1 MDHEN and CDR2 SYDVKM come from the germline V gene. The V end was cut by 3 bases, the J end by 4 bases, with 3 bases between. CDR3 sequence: CASSLVTGELFF. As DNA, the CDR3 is TGTGCCAGCAGTTTGGTCACCGGGGAGCTGTTTTTT.

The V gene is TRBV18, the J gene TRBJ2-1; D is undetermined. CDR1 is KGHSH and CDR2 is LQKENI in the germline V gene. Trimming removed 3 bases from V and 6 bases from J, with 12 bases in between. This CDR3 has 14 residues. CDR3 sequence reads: CASSPRDTLNEQFF. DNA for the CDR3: TGTGCCAGCTCACCCCGAGACACCCTCAATGAGCAGTTCTTC.

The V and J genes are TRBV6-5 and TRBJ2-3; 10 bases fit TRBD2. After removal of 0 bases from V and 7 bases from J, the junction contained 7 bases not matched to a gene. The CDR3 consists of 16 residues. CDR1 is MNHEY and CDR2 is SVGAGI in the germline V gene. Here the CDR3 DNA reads TGTGCCAGCAGTTACTCGATGCTAGCGGGGGAACATACGCAGTATTTT. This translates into CASSYSMLAGEHTQYF.

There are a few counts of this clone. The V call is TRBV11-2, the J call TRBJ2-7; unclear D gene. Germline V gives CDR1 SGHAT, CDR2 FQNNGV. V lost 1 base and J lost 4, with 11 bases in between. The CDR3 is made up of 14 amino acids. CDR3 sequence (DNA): TGTGCCAGCAGCTTAGGTGTACGTGATTACGAGCAGTACTTC. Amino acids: CASSLGVRDYEQYF.